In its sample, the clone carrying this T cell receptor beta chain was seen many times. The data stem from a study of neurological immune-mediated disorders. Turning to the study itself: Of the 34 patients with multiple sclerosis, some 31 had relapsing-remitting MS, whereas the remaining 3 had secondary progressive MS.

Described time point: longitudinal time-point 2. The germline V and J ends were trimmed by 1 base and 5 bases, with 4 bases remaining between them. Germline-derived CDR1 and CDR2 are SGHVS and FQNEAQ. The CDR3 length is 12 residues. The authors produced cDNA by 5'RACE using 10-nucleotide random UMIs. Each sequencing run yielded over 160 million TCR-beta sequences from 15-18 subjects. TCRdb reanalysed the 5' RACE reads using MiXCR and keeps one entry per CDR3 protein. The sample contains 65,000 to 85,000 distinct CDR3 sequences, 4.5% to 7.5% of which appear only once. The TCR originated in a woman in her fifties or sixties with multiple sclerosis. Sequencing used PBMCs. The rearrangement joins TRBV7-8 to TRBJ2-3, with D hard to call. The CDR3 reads CASSLGRDTQYF. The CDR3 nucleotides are TGTGCCAGCAGCTTAGGGCGAGATACGCAGTATTTT. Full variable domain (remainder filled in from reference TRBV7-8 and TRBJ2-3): GAGVSQSPRYKVAKRGQDVALRCDPISGHVSLFWYQQALGQGPEFLTYFQNEAQLDKSGLPSDRFFAERPEGSVSTLKIQRTQQEDSAVYLCASSLGRDTQYFGPGTRLTVL.